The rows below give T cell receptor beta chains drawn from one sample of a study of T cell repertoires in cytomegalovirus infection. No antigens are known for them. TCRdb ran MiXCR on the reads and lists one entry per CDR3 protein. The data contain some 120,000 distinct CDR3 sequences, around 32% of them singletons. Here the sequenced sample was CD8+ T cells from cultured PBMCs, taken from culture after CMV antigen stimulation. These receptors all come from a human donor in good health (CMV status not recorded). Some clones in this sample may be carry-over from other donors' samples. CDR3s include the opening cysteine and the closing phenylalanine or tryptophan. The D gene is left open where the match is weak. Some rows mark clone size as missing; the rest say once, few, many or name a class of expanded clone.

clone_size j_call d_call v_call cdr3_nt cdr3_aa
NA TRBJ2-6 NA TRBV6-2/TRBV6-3 TGTGCCAGCAATCGCGCTGGGGTGTCCGGGGCCAACGTCCTGACTTTC CASNRAGVSGANVLTF
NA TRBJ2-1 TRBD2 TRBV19 TGTGCCAGTAGTACGGCACTAGCGGTTTACAATGAGCAGTTCTTC CASSTALAVYNEQFF
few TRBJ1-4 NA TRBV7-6 TGTGCCAGCAGCTTAGAGGCCGTCACGGTTACTAATGAAAAACTGTTTTTT CASSLEAVTVTNEKLFF
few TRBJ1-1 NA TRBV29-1 TGCAGCGTTAGGTATCGAGGTTTGAACACTGAAGCTTTCTTT CSVRYRGLNTEAFF
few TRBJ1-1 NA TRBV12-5 TGTGCTAGTGGTTTTGCCGAGAACACTGAAGCTTTCTTT CASGFAENTEAFF
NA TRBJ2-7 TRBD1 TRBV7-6 TGTGCCAGCAGCTCCCGTCGGACAGGTCGGGACGAGCAGTACTTC CASSSRRTGRDEQYF
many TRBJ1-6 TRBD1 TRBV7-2 TGTGCCAGCAGCTTTTGGCCCTCAGGGGGCGGTTCACCCCTCCACTTT CASSFWPSGGGSPLHF
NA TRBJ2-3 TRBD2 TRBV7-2 TGTGCCAGCAGCTTAGTTCCTAGCGGGGGATCCGATACGCAGTATTTT CASSLVPSGGSDTQYF
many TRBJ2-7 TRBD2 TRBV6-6 TGTGCCAGCAGTTACTCGAAAGGACTAGCGGGGGTTGAGCAGTACTTC CASSYSKGLAGVEQYF
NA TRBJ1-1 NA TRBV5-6 TGTGCCAGCGGCTGGGAGACAGGAGGAGATGAAGCTTTCTTT CASGWETGGDEAFF
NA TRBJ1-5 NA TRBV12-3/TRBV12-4 TGTGCCAGCTCCTTGGGGTGGTACAATCAGCCCCAGCATTTT CASSLGWYNQPQHF
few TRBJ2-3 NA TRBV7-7 TGTGCTAGCAGGGTAGCTGATGTGAAGGGGGGGCCCCGAGATACGCAGTATTTT CASRVADVKGGPRDTQYF
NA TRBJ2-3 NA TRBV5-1 TGCGCCAGCAGTCAGGGTGCTAGCGCATCCACAGATACGCAGTATTTT CASSQGASASTDTQYF
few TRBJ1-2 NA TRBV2 TGTGCCAGCCAGGGGAGGAGTAACTATGGCTACACCTTC CASQGRSNYGYTF
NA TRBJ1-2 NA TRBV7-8 TGTGCCAGCAGCCAAACTGACCATTTCCTCTATGGCTACACCTTC CASSQTDHFLYGYTF
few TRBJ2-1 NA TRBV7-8 TGTGCCAGCAGCGTCCAGGGGGGGAGCTCCTACAATGAGCAGTTCTTC CASSVQGGSSYNEQFF
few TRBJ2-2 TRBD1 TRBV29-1 TGCAGCTCTACCGGGACAGGGAGCACCGGGGAGCTGTTTTTT CSSTGTGSTGELFF
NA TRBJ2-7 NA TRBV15 TGTGCCACCAGCAGAGGGAAACTAGACTACGAGCAGTACTTC CATSRGKLDYEQYF
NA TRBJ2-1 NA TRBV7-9 TGTGCCAGCAGCTTAGTCGGGGGACGTACCTACAATGAGCAGTTCTTC CASSLVGGRTYNEQFF
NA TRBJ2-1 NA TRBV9 TGTGCCAGCAGCGACAGGACGAGCTCCTACAATGAGCAGTTCTTC CASSDRTSSYNEQFF
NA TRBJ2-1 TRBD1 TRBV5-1 TGCGCCAGCAGACCCACGACAGGGGCAACCTACAATGAGCAGTTCTTC CASRPTTGATYNEQFF
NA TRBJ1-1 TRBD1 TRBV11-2 TGTGCCAGCAGCCCACGAAACAGGGGAATCACTGAAGCTTTCTTT CASSPRNRGITEAFF